This T cell receptor (beta chain) comes out of a study of blood T cell repertoires in COVID-19. Overall study context: Specimens from acute and convalescent COVID-19 originated in the United States, Italy and Spain. The cDNA or gDNA used as material had been derived from T cells, B-cell-depleted T cells, or PBMCs.

This clone was found a few times. The V gene lost 6 bases and the J gene lost 7 bases, with 15 bases spanning the gap. Looked up from germline, CDR1 is MNHEY and CDR2 is SMNVEV (reference sequence). The CDR3 has 13 amino acids. Repertoires were generated with immunoSEQ multiplex PCR, while TCRdb's copy carries only in-frame clones and drops some. The table has 84,000 or so clones, about 80% seen once. Material for sequencing was peripheral blood. The sequence was collected from a human donor in a cohort sampled during active COVID-19. The chain employs TRBV27 and TRBJ1-1; no firm D call. The CDR3 is CASSPNSDFEAFF. CDR3 coding DNA: TGTGCCAGCAGCCCAAACTCCGACTTTGAAGCTTTCTTT.